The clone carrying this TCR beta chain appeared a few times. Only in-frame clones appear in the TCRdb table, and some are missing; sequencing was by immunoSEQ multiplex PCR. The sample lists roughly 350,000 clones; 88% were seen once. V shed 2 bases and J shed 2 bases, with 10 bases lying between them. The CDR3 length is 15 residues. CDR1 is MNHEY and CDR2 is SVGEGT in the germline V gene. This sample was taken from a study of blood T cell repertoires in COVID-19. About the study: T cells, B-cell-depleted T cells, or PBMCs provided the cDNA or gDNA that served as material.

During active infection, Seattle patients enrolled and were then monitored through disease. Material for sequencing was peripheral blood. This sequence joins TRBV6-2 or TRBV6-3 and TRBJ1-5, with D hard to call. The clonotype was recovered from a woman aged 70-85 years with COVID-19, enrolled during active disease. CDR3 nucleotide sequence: TGTGCCAGCAGTTACGCCGGGGATGGCAATCAGCCCCAGCATTTT. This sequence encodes CASSYAGDGNQPQHF.